This T cell receptor (beta chain) was recorded in a study of blood T cell repertoires in COVID-19. Looking at the study overall: COVID-19 samples, acute and convalescent, were from the United States, Italy and Spain. Sources were T cells, B-cell-depleted T cells, or PBMCs; the material itself was cDNA or gDNA.

How the authors handled the data: Scientists estimated how many nucleated cells there were by amplifying reference gene primers. Some clones are missing from TCRdb's copy, which holds only in-frame ones; the method was immunoSEQ multiplex PCR. V, J and clone size are taken as reported in that table, and D and trimming were inferred from the DNA itself. The sample contains 260,000 or so clones, about four fifths of which appear only once. The CDR3 contains 12 residues. Trimming took 6 bases from V and 6 from J, leaving 12 bases between them. The receptor's source is a man older than 75 with acute or convalescent COVID-19. The rearrangement links TRBV12-3 or TRBV12-4 to TRBJ2-7; the D gene is possibly TRBD2 (6 bases). Sequenced input: peripheral blood. The CDR3 spells CASSHAGGEQYF. In DNA, the CDR3 is TGTGCCAGCAGCCACGCCGGGGGCGAGCAGTACTTC.